Given below is one T cell receptor (beta chain) in context. Its antigen is still unknown. No base-level quality is on record; no much larger clone is a single base apart. V lost 7 bases and J lost 5 bases, and the count of bases not matched to a germline gene is 10. The germline V gene specifies MNHGY as CDR1 and SAAAGT as CDR2. The CDR3 runs 14 residues from the cysteine to the phenylalanine. The sequence is cut down to CDR3 DNA, 42 bases in frame from base 1. This sample stems from a study of preoperative IRX-2 immunotherapy in early breast cancer (dated 2019 in TCRdb). Libraries came from the immunoSEQ multiplex PCR assay. Here the immuneACCESS table is served through TCRdb, limited to in-frame sequences with V and J called. Missing clones are a known gap in these copies; in checked studies unresolved V genes cover under half, and the rest lacks a known reason. Within this sample are fewer than 40,000 clones, with roughly 89% of them counted one time only. The ten largest clones represent around 1.6% of the sample.

Read against the paper, the sample's treatment or condition label means: preoperative locoregional IRX-2 cytokine immunotherapy. The samples were obtained from a phase Ib study that tested preoperative, locoregional IRX-2 cytokine immunotherapy designed to prime immune responses. The donors were early-stage breast cancer patients who were given IRX-2 prior to surgery. The sample was tumor tissue, taken after IRX-2 immunotherapy. This TCR derives from a human donor with breast cancer. Recombination connected TRBV6-8 to TRBJ1-2, with 7 middle bases fitting TRBD1. The nucleotides read TGTGCCAGCACTATAGGGAAGACAGGGTATGGCTACACCTTC. Its amino acids are CASTIGKTGYGYTF.